A selection of T cell receptor beta chains follows, all from one sample in a study of shared clonotypes between healthy human individuals. Some clones are missing from TCRdb's copy, which holds only in-frame ones; the method was immunoSEQ multiplex PCR. The sample lists 2 million to 2.5 million clones, over 90% occurring once. The specimen sequenced was naive CD4+ T cells from PBMCs. These receptors were collected from a man aged 18 to 29 in good health. Some clones in this sample may be carry-over from other donors' samples. Each CDR3 is given with its conserved first and last residue. Fields, in order: D gene, CDR3 length, J gene, V gene, clone size, CDR3 protein, CDR3 DNA. The D gene is left open where the match is weak. Size is stated for part of the rows, as once, few or many counts, or as a class when the clone is expanded.

d_gene: NA; len: 13; j_gene: TRBJ2-7; v_gene: TRBV18; abundance: NA; CDR3aa: CASSPSDSYEQYF; CDR3nt: TGTGCCAGCTCACCATCGGACAGCTACGAGCAGTACTTC
d_gene: NA; len: 14; j_gene: TRBJ1-1; v_gene: TRBV7-2; abundance: NA; CDR3aa: CASSLGRGNTEAFF; CDR3nt: TGTGCCAGCAGCTTAGGTCGGGGGAACACTGAAGCTTTCTTT
d_gene: NA; len: 13; j_gene: TRBJ2-7; v_gene: TRBV7-6; abundance: NA; CDR3aa: CASSLELHGEQYF; CDR3nt: TGTGCCAGCAGCTTAGAACTTCACGGGGAGCAGTACTTC
d_gene: NA; len: 13; j_gene: TRBJ2-5; v_gene: TRBV6-6; abundance: NA; CDR3aa: CASHKVGGETQYF; CDR3nt: TGTGCCAGCCACAAGGTGGGGGGTGAGACCCAGTACTTC
d_gene: NA; len: 15; j_gene: TRBJ1-1; v_gene: TRBV7-9; abundance: NA; CDR3aa: CASSPGGDFNTEAFF; CDR3nt: TGTGCCAGCAGCCCAGGTGGAGACTTTAACACTGAAGCTTTCTTT
d_gene: NA; len: 17; j_gene: TRBJ2-4; v_gene: TRBV7-9; abundance: NA; CDR3aa: CASSPGGRYLAKNIQYF; CDR3nt: TGTGCCAGCAGCCCAGGCGGCAGGTACCTAGCCAAAAACATTCAGTACTTC
d_gene: TRBD1; len: 14; j_gene: TRBJ1-2; v_gene: TRBV6-1; abundance: once; CDR3aa: CASSGRQGADGYTF; CDR3nt: TGTGCCAGCAGTGGTAGACAGGGGGCGGATGGCTACACCTTC
d_gene: TRBD1; len: 16; j_gene: TRBJ2-3; v_gene: TRBV6-6; abundance: NA; CDR3aa: CASNKQGAVSTDTQYF; CDR3nt: TGTGCCAGCAATAAACAGGGGGCGGTTAGCACAGATACGCAGTATTTT
d_gene: NA; len: 14; j_gene: TRBJ2-2; v_gene: TRBV2; abundance: NA; CDR3aa: CASSGTTNTGELFF; CDR3nt: TGTGCCAGCAGTGGGACGACGAACACCGGGGAGCTGTTTTTT
d_gene: NA; len: 12; j_gene: TRBJ2-7; v_gene: TRBV29-1; abundance: NA; CDR3aa: CSVGRTGPEQYF; CDR3nt: TGCAGCGTCGGGAGGACAGGGCCCGAGCAGTACTTC
d_gene: NA; len: 13; j_gene: TRBJ2-7; v_gene: TRBV5-1; abundance: NA; CDR3aa: CASSLRRAEEQYF; CDR3nt: TGCGCCAGCAGCTTGCGCAGGGCCGAAGAGCAGTACTTC
d_gene: NA; len: 14; j_gene: TRBJ1-2; v_gene: TRBV7-9; abundance: once; CDR3aa: CASSLNPGIYGYTF; CDR3nt: TGTGCCAGCAGCTTAAATCCAGGGATCTATGGCTACACCTTC
d_gene: NA; len: 12; j_gene: TRBJ1-2; v_gene: TRBV2; abundance: NA; CDR3aa: CASTEINYGYTF; CDR3nt: TGTGCCAGCACTGAAATTAACTATGGCTACACCTTC
d_gene: TRBD1; len: 16; j_gene: TRBJ2-6; v_gene: TRBV18; abundance: NA; CDR3aa: CASSDRVNSGANVLTF; CDR3nt: TGTGCCAGCTCCGACAGGGTAAACTCTGGGGCCAACGTCCTGACTTTC
d_gene: NA; len: 12; j_gene: TRBJ2-2; v_gene: TRBV5-5; abundance: NA; CDR3aa: CASPLPRRELFF; CDR3nt: TGTGCCAGCCCTCTGCCGCGCCGGGAGCTGTTTTTT
d_gene: TRBD1; len: 16; j_gene: TRBJ2-2; v_gene: TRBV5-1; abundance: NA; CDR3aa: CASSLRTGTDTGELFF; CDR3nt: TGCGCCAGCAGCTTGCGGACAGGGACGGACACCGGGGAGCTGTTTTTT
d_gene: NA; len: 17; j_gene: TRBJ1-6; v_gene: TRBV4-2; abundance: NA; CDR3aa: CASSQGAAGSTNSPLHF; CDR3nt: TGTGCCAGCAGCCAAGGGGCGGCAGGGTCTACTAATTCACCCCTCCACTTT
d_gene: NA; len: 14; j_gene: TRBJ2-3; v_gene: TRBV28; abundance: NA; CDR3aa: CASSENSYTDTQYF; CDR3nt: TGTGCCAGCAGCGAAAATTCTTACACAGATACGCAGTATTTT
d_gene: TRBD1; len: 14; j_gene: TRBJ1-2; v_gene: TRBV29-1; abundance: NA; CDR3aa: CSVDGDRGLNGYTF; CDR3nt: TGCAGCGTTGACGGGGACAGGGGGCTCAATGGCTACACCTTC
d_gene: NA; len: 11; j_gene: TRBJ2-5; v_gene: TRBV7-2; abundance: NA; CDR3aa: CASSRFGPQYF; CDR3nt: TGTGCCAGCAGCCGGTTTGGGCCCCAGTACTTC
d_gene: NA; len: 13; j_gene: TRBJ2-2; v_gene: TRBV5-1; abundance: NA; CDR3aa: CASSIDTAGELFF; CDR3nt: TGCGCCAGCAGCATAGACACTGCCGGGGAGCTGTTTTTT
d_gene: NA; len: 14; j_gene: TRBJ2-1; v_gene: TRBV19; abundance: NA; CDR3aa: CASSGMGSYNEQFF; CDR3nt: TGTGCCAGTAGTGGGATGGGCTCCTACAATGAGCAGTTCTTC
d_gene: TRBD2; len: 15; j_gene: TRBJ2-1; v_gene: TRBV7-3; abundance: NA; CDR3aa: CASSLLAGVYNEQFF; CDR3nt: TGTGCCAGCAGCTTACTAGCGGGAGTTTACAATGAGCAGTTCTTC
d_gene: NA; len: 16; j_gene: TRBJ2-7; v_gene: TRBV28; abundance: NA; CDR3aa: CASSTPRTRGPYEQYF; CDR3nt: TGTGCCAGCAGCACCCCCCGGACACGGGGCCCCTACGAGCAGTACTTC
d_gene: TRBD2; len: 14; j_gene: TRBJ2-5; v_gene: TRBV29-1; abundance: NA; CDR3aa: CSVERRGSRETQYF; CDR3nt: TGCAGCGTTGAGCGGCGCGGGAGTCGGGAGACCCAGTACTTC
d_gene: TRBD1; len: 13; j_gene: TRBJ2-7; v_gene: TRBV10-1; abundance: NA; CDR3aa: CASRGQGAYEQYF; CDR3nt: TGCGCCAGCAGGGGACAGGGGGCTTACGAGCAGTACTTC
d_gene: NA; len: 12; j_gene: TRBJ2-1; v_gene: TRBV7-2; abundance: NA; CDR3aa: CASSLGPGLPFF; CDR3nt: TGTGCCAGCAGCTTAGGCCCAGGGTTGCCGTTCTTC
d_gene: NA; len: 14; j_gene: TRBJ2-1; v_gene: TRBV5-1; abundance: once; CDR3aa: CASSLAGDGNEQFF; CDR3nt: TGCGCCAGCAGCTTGGCGGGAGACGGGAATGAGCAGTTCTTC
d_gene: NA; len: 15; j_gene: TRBJ1-5; v_gene: TRBV28; abundance: NA; CDR3aa: CASRETTEPHQPQHF; CDR3nt: TGTGCCAGCAGGGAAACGACAGAACCCCATCAGCCCCAGCATTTT
d_gene: NA; len: 13; j_gene: TRBJ2-7; v_gene: TRBV6-1; abundance: NA; CDR3aa: CASTSGIFYEQYF; CDR3nt: TGTGCCAGCACCTCCGGGATATTCTACGAGCAGTACTTC
d_gene: TRBD2; len: 18; j_gene: TRBJ2-1; v_gene: TRBV5-1; abundance: NA; CDR3aa: CASSLGAGLAGSYNEQFF; CDR3nt: TGCGCCAGCAGCTTGGGGGCGGGACTAGCGGGGTCCTACAATGAGCAGTTCTTC
d_gene: TRBD2; len: 17; j_gene: TRBJ2-2; v_gene: TRBV4-2; abundance: NA; CDR3aa: CASSPLTSGHNTGELFF; CDR3nt: TGTGCCAGCAGCCCGCTTACTAGCGGGCATAACACCGGGGAGCTGTTTTTT
d_gene: TRBD2; len: 15; j_gene: TRBJ2-7; v_gene: TRBV9; abundance: NA; CDR3aa: CASSVGGREPYEQYF; CDR3nt: TGTGCCAGCAGCGTAGGGGGGAGGGAACCCTACGAGCAGTACTTC
d_gene: TRBD2; len: 14; j_gene: TRBJ2-7; v_gene: TRBV11-2; abundance: NA; CDR3aa: CASSLLAGGLGQYF; CDR3nt: TGTGCCAGCAGCTTACTAGCGGGAGGGCTTGGGCAGTACTTC
d_gene: TRBD1; len: 15; j_gene: TRBJ2-3; v_gene: TRBV5-1; abundance: NA; CDR3aa: CASSLQGERTDTQYF; CDR3nt: TGCGCCAGCAGCTTGCAGGGGGAAAGGACAGATACGCAGTATTTT
d_gene: NA; len: 15; j_gene: TRBJ2-3; v_gene: TRBV28; abundance: NA; CDR3aa: CASSLYLARTDTQYF; CDR3nt: TGTGCCAGCAGTTTATATCTGGCGAGGACAGATACGCAGTATTTT
d_gene: NA; len: 14; j_gene: TRBJ1-3; v_gene: TRBV2; abundance: NA; CDR3aa: CASSERGSGNTIYF; CDR3nt: TGTGCCAGCAGTGAGCGTGGGTCTGGAAACACCATATATTTT
d_gene: NA; len: 19; j_gene: TRBJ2-1; v_gene: TRBV9; abundance: NA; CDR3aa: CASSVTGTSSFTRPDEQFF; CDR3nt: TGTGCCAGCAGCGTGACCGGGACTTCATCCTTTACGAGGCCCGATGAGCAGTTCTTC